Below are 11 T cell receptor beta chains sequenced from a single sample in a study of PD-1 blockade in classical Hodgkin lymphoma. Brentuximab vedotin exposure varied among the patients, all of whom had relapsed after autologous stem cell transplantation. Measured with immunoSEQ multiplex PCR; TCRdb has only the in-frame clones, and not every one. Of approximately 34,000 clones in the sample, roughly 82% were seen once. The sequences come from peripheral blood mononuclear cells (PBMCs), collected at baseline. These receptors came from a human donor with classical Hodgkin lymphoma.

The chain joins TRBV7-8 to TRBJ1-2; a possible D gene is TRBD1 (5 bases). The CDR3 is made up of 15 amino acids. Germline V gene data show CDR1 as SGHVS and CDR2 as FQNEAQ. V was pared by 7 bases and J by 0 bases, with 15 bases between. Here the CDR3 reads CASTPHRTTNYGYTF. CDR3 sequence (DNA): TGTGCCAGCACCCCACACAGGACCACTAACTATGGCTACACCTTC.

V usage is TRBV15 and J usage is TRBJ1-5; D remains ambiguous. The CDR3 runs to 16 residues. Between the trimmed V and J ends, which lost 1 base and 3 bases, there was a span of 13 bases. The germline gives CDR1 LNHNV, CDR2 YYDKDF (reference sequence). CDR3 protein: CATSRVRGWANQPQHF. In DNA, the CDR3 is TGTGCCACCAGCAGAGTAAGAGGGTGGGCCAATCAGCCCCAGCATTTT.

The genes are TRBV7-8 and TRBJ2-2, with 8 bases matching TRBD1. There are 16 residues in the CDR3. V dropped 2 bases and J dropped 7; count of bases not matched to a gene: 9. Per the germline V gene, CDR1 is SGHVS and CDR2 is FQNEAQ. The CDR3 DNA follows: TGTGCCAGCAGCTTAAGGGCAGGGGGCTCTATCGGGGAGCTGTTTTTT. Translating gives CASSLRAGGSIGELFF.

The rearrangement links TRBV27 to TRBJ2-1; 8 bases fit TRBD2. Looked up from germline, CDR1 is MNHEY and CDR2 is SMNVEV (reference sequence). The CDR3 consists of 14 residues. The trim removed 4 bases at V and 6 bases at J, leaving 5 bases unmatched. The CDR3 region is CASSSGGRVNEQFF. The CDR3 bases are TGTGCCAGCAGTTCGGGGGGGCGCGTCAATGAGCAGTTCTTC.

This chain links TRBV7-9 with TRBJ2-3; D ambiguous. Germline V gene sequence: CDR1 SEHNR, CDR2 FQNEAQ (reference sequence). V lost 2 bases, J lost 2 bases, and 11 bases lay in between. The CDR3 loop spans 15 amino acids. CDR3 sequence (DNA): TGTGCCAGCAGCTTACGCCCGGCCTACACAGATACGCAGTATTTT. Its protein is CASSLRPAYTDTQYF. Using reference TRBV7-9 and TRBJ2-3 for the parts outside the CDR3, the full variable domain is DTGVSQNPRHKITKRGQNVTFRCDPISEHNRLYWYRQTLGQGPEFLTYFQNEAQLEKSRLLSDRFSAERPKGSFSTLEIQRTEQGDSAMYLCASSLRPAYTDTQYFGPGTRLTVL.

The chain couples TRBV6-5 to TRBJ2-7; maybe TRBD1 (6 bases). V lost 2 bases, J lost 2 bases, and 16 bases lay in between. The CDR3 spans 16 residues. Germline CDR1 is MNHEY and CDR2 is SVGAGI. The CDR3 nucleotides read TGTGCCAGCAGTTACCTTGGGGGCGGTGCTACCTACGAGCAGTACTTC. The encoded protein is CASSYLGGGATYEQYF.

The V gene is TRBV7-3, the J gene TRBJ2-7; perhaps D is TRBD1 or TRBD2 (5 bases each). Trimming removed 10 bases at V and 6 bases at J, with 25 bases between. This CDR3 has 15 residues. The germline V gene has CDR1 SGHTA and CDR2 FQGTGA. The CDR3 coding sequence is TGTGCCACCCAGCTTATTCTGGGGGTTCAGGGCGAGCAGTACTTC. It encodes CATQLILGVQGEQYF.

The chain links TRBV7-2 to TRBJ2-5, with D hard to call. V was cut by 5 bases and J by 3 bases, with 7 bases left in between. There are 12 residues in the CDR3. CDR1 SGHTA and CDR2 FQGNSA come from the germline V gene. DNA of the CDR3: TGTGCCAGCAGCAGACAAGAAGAGACCCAGTACTTC. Translated: CASSRQEETQYF.

This clone was counted a single time. This chain connects TRBV28 to TRBJ1-4; TRBD1 aligns across 9 bases. CDR1 and CDR2 (germline): MDHEN, SYDVKM. The CDR3 runs to 17 residues. Trimming took 6 bases from V and 7 from J; bases not matched to a gene: 15. CDR3 amino acids: CASSSPGQGPRGEKLFF. CDR3 bases: TGTGCCAGCAGCTCACCGGGACAGGGCCCGCGGGGTGAAAAACTGTTTTTT.

The rearrangement joins TRBV6-6 to TRBJ1-2; weak D call: TRBD1 (6 bases). This CDR3 has 13 residues. Trimming pared 2 bases from V and 5 bases from J, leaving 9 bases between. Germline V gives CDR1 MNHNY, CDR2 SVGAGI (reference sequence). CDR3 DNA sequence: TGTGCCAGCAGTTACCGGAGGGGGTATGGCTACACCTTC. The encoded protein is CASSYRRGYGYTF.

The CDR3 DNA sequence: TGCAGCGTTGATCGGCTTATTAACACTGAAGCTTTCTTT. As protein: CSVDRLINTEAFF. This chain joins TRBV29-1 and TRBJ1-1; D gene unclear. This CDR3 is built from 13 residues. Germline V CDR1 and CDR2: SQVTM, ANQGSEA. The V end lost 3 bases, the J end lost 2 bases, and 10 bases lay between the germline ends. Filled out from reference TRBV29-1 and TRBJ1-1, the complete variable domain reads SAVISQKPSRDICQRGTSLTIQCQVDSQVTMMFWYRQQPGQSLTLIATANQGSEATYESGFVIDKFPISRPNLTFSTLTVSNMSPEDSSIYLCSVDRLINTEAFFGQGTRLTVV.